This T cell receptor (beta chain) was captured by sequencing in a study of shared clonotypes between healthy human individuals. The CDR3 has 18 amino acids. With 4 bases clipped from V and 2 bases from J, the junction kept 14 bases outside the gene matches. Germline-derived CDR1 and CDR2 are LNHDA and SQIVND (reference sequence). The protocol was immunoSEQ multiplex PCR, while the TCRdb copy is restricted to in-frame clones and leaves out a portion. This sample has 1.5 million to 2.5 million clones, with over 85% found just once. Terminally differentiated effector memory CD45RA+ cells were left out of the naive CD8 fraction, which was CD45RO-negative and positively selected for CCR7.

Sample: naive CD8+ T cells sorted from blood. The TCR comes from a man between 18 and 29 years old in good health. The chain carries TRBV19 and TRBJ1-5, with 7 bases that match TRBD1. The DNA of the CDR3 is TGTGCCAGTAGTACTAGGGACAGAAGGGAGCGGGGCAATCAGCCCCAGCATTTT. Amino acids: CASSTRDRRERGNQPQHF. Full variable domain (missing parts from reference TRBV19 and TRBJ1-5): DGGITQSPKYLFRKEGQNVTLSCEQNLNHDAMYWYRQDPGQGLRLIYYSQIVNDFQKGDIAEGYSVSREKKESFPLTVTSAQKNPTAFYLCASSTRDRRERGNQPQHFGDGTRLSIL.